This T cell receptor beta chain comes out of a study of shared clonotypes between healthy human individuals. Some clones are missing from TCRdb's copy, which holds only in-frame ones; the method was immunoSEQ multiplex PCR. There are around 2.5 million clones in the sample; approximately 93% occur only once, and around 0.37% lies in the top ten. This clone was seen once. The donors were all Caucasian adults (living in Nashville, Tennessee). CDR3 length equals 14 residues. V lost 3 bases and J 1 base, leaving 7 bases between the germline ends. Germline CDR1 and CDR2: MDHEN and SYDVKM. This TCR came from a man younger than 35 in good health. Some clones in this sample may be carry-over from other donors' samples. V usage is TRBV28 and J usage is TRBJ1-5; D remains ambiguous. The specimen sequenced was naive CD4+ T cells from PBMCs. The subset here: CD45RA+ positively selected. CDR3 protein: CASSLPDSNQPQHF. CDR3 bases: TGTGCCAGCAGTTTGCCGGACAGCAATCAGCCCCAGCATTTT.